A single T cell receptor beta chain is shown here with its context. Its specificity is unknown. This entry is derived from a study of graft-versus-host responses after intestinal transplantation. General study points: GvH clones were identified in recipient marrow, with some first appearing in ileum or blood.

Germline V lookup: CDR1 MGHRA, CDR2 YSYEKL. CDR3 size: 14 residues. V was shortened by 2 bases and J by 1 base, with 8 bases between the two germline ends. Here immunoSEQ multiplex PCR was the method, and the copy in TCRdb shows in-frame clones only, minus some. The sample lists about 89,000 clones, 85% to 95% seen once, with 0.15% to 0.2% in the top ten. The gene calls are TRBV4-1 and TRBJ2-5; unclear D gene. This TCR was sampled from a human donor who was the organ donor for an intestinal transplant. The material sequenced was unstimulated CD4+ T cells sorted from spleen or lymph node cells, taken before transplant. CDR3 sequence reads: CASSQLPIQETQYF. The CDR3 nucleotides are TGCGCCAGCAGCCAACTGCCGATCCAAGAGACCCAGTACTTC.